These T cell receptor beta chains were read from a single sample in a study of cytomegalovirus exposure and HLA in healthy donors. Profiled with immunoSEQ multiplex PCR; TCRdb holds only in-frame clones, not every one. The table records some 130,000 clones, 80% to 90% of them present only once. The source material was PBMCs. The receptors were gathered from a woman aged 30 to 39 in good health and CMV-seronegative. CDR3s include the opening cysteine and the closing phenylalanine or tryptophan. Each record gives: clone size, D gene, J gene, V gene, CDR3 protein, CDR3 DNA. A D gene is named only where the DNA matches it firmly. Size tells how often a clone was seen (once, few, many) or the class of an expanded clone, and some rows leave it out.

>.|.|TRBJ1-5|TRBV7-9
CASSLGLGSGSNQPQHF
TGTGCCAGCAGCTTAGGGCTGGGCTCAGGTAGCAATCAGCCCCAGCATTTT
>.|.|TRBJ1-1|TRBV5-1
CASSLDSRTEAFF
TGCGCCAGCAGCTTGGACAGTAGAACTGAAGCTTTCTTT
>.|TRBD1|TRBJ2-7|TRBV19
CASSLGTGATYEQYF
TGTGCCAGTAGTCTAGGGACAGGGGCTACCTACGAGCAGTACTTC
>.|.|TRBJ1-3|TRBV4-2
CVTQRQVGGAFGNTIYF
TGTGTCACCCAAAGACAGGTTGGGGGGGCGTTTGGTAACACCATATATTTT
>.|TRBD1|TRBJ1-2|TRBV6-6
CASSPRQGSYGYTF
TGTGCCAGCAGTCCCCGACAGGGTTCCTATGGCTACACCTTC
>.|.|TRBJ1-2|TRBV6-6
CASSYAPGGNGYTF
TGTGCCAGCAGTTACGCTCCGGGGGGGAATGGCTACACCTTC
>.|TRBD1|TRBJ2-7|TRBV4-2
CASSPFQDRGLEQYF
TGTGCCAGCAGCCCGTTCCAGGACAGGGGGCTCGAGCAGTACTTC
>.|TRBD2|TRBJ2-1|TRBV4-2
CASSQGFQHWFTGLNNEQFF
TGTGCCAGCAGCCAAGGATTTCAACATTGGTTTACGGGACTAAACAATGAGCAGTTCTTC
>.|TRBD1|TRBJ2-3|TRBV6-5
CASSSQGHTDTQYF
TGTGCCAGCAGTTCACAGGGGCACACAGATACGCAGTATTTT
>once|TRBD1|TRBJ2-1|TRBV15
CATSGSGTAYSYNEQFF
TGTGCCACCAGCGGCTCCGGGACAGCCTACTCCTACAATGAGCAGTTCTTC
>once|TRBD2|TRBJ2-3|TRBV7-9
CASSSGLAGATDTQYF
TGTGCCAGCAGCTCGGGACTAGCGGGAGCAACAGATACGCAGTATTTT
>.|.|TRBJ1-3|TRBV28
CASSLRGGFGNTIYF
TGTGCCAGCAGTTTACGGGGAGGTTTTGGAAACACCATATATTTT
>.|.|TRBJ1-3|TRBV4-1
CASSQGPGTSGNTIYF
TGCGCCAGCAGCCAAGGCCCGGGAACCTCTGGAAACACCATATATTTT
>once|TRBD2|TRBJ2-5|TRBV4-3
CASSRFPLSRAGGRRGQETQYF
TGCGCCAGCAGCCGCTTTCCACTCTCACGAGCGGGAGGGCGAAGAGGGCAAGAGACCCAGTACTTC
>.|.|TRBJ2-3|TRBV2
CASSEGLITDTQYF
TGTGCCAGCAGTGAGGGGCTGATCACAGATACGCAGTATTTT
>.|TRBD2|TRBJ2-7|TRBV7-6
CASSSFSGGLYSYEQYF
TGTGCCAGCAGCTCATTTAGCGGGGGCCTTTACTCCTACGAGCAGTACTTC
>once|.|TRBJ2-7|TRBV5-4
CASSLQGGRAYEQYF
TGTGCCAGCAGCTTGCAAGGAGGACGGGCCTACGAGCAGTACTTC
>.|.|TRBJ1-1|TRBV28
CASTSPRAEAFF
TGTGCCAGCACCTCCCCGAGAGCTGAAGCTTTCTTT
>.|TRBD1|TRBJ1-2|TRBV6-6
CASRKPGQGDYGYTF
TGTGCCAGCAGAAAACCGGGACAGGGCGACTATGGCTACACCTTC
>.|.|TRBJ1-4|TRBV5-1
CASSPGGAVNEKLFF
TGCGCCAGCAGCCCTGGTGGGGCCGTTAATGAAAAACTGTTTTTT